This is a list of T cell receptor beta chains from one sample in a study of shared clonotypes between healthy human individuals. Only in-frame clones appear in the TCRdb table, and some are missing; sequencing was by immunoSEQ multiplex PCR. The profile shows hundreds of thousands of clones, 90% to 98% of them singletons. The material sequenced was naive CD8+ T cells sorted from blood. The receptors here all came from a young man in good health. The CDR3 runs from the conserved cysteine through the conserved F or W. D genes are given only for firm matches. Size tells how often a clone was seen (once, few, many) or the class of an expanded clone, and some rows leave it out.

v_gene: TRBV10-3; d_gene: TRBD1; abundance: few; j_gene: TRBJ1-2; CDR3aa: CAIRGQATYGYTF; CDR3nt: TGTGCCATCAGGGGACAGGCCACTTATGGCTACACCTTC
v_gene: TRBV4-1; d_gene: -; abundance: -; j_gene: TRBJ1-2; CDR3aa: CASSQTSGVSTYGYTF; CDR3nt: TGCGCCAGCAGCCAGACATCCGGGGTATCGACCTATGGCTACACCTTC
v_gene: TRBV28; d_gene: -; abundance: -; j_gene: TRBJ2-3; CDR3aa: CASSPTGVSTDTQYF; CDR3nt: TGTGCCAGCAGCCCGACGGGGGTTAGCACAGATACGCAGTATTTT
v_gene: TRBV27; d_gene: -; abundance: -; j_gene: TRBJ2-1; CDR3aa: CASSSFNEQFF; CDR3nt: TGTGCCAGCAGTTCCTTCAATGAGCAGTTCTTC
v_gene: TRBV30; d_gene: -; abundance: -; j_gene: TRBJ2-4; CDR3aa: CAWSVGSSGPKNIQYF; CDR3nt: TGTGCCTGGAGTGTGGGCTCGTCGGGGCCCAAAAACATTCAGTACTTC
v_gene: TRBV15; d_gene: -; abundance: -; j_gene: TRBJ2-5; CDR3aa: CATSRDTGTAETQYF; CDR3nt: TGTGCCACCAGCAGAGATACGGGCACGGCGGAGACCCAGTACTTC
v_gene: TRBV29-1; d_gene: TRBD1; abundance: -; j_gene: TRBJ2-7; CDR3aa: CSVGSGTASYEQYF; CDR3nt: TGCAGCGTTGGTTCCGGGACAGCCTCCTACGAGCAGTACTTC
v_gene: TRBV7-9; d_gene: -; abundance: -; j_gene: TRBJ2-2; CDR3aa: CASSLGSTNTGELFF; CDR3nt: TGTGCCAGCAGCTTGGGGAGTACGAACACCGGGGAGCTGTTTTTT
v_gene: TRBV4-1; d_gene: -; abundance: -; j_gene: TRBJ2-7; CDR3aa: CASSHLQGLYVYEQYF; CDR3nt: TGCGCCAGCAGCCACCTACAGGGACTTTACGTCTACGAGCAGTACTTC
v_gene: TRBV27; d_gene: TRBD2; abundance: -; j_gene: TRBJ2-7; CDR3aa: CASSLGLAGVYEQYF; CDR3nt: TGTGCCAGCAGTTTAGGACTAGCGGGAGTTTACGAGCAGTACTTC
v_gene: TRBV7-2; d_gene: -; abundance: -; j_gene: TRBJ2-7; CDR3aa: CASTLGLDSYEQYF; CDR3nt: TGTGCCAGCACTCTCGGGCTAGATTCCTACGAGCAGTACTTC
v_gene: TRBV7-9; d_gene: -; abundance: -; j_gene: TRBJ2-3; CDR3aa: CASWIVGASTDTQYF; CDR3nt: TGTGCCAGCTGGATAGTTGGAGCTAGCACAGATACGCAGTATTTT
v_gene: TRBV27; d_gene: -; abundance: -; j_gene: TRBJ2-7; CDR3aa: CASSPRGGGMNEQYF; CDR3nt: TGTGCCAGCTCCCCCCGAGGGGGGGGCATGAACGAGCAGTACTTC
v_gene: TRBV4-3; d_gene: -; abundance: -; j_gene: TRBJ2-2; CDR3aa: CASSQVLGLARNTGELFF; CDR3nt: TGCGCCAGCAGCCAAGTCCTAGGGCTAGCGAGGAACACCGGGGAGCTGTTTTTT
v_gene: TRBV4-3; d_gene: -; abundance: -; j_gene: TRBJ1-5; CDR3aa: CASSQDRSRGGNQPQHF; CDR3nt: TGCGCCAGCAGCCAAGATAGGAGCAGGGGTGGAAATCAGCCCCAGCATTTT
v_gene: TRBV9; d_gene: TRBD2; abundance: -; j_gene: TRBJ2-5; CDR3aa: CASSVTLAGALETQYF; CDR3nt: TGTGCCAGCAGCGTAACACTAGCGGGAGCCCTCGAGACCCAGTACTTC
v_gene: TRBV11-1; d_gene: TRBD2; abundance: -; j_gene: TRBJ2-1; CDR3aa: CASSPTSGEQFF; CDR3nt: TGTGCCAGCAGTCCGACTAGCGGGGAGCAGTTCTTC
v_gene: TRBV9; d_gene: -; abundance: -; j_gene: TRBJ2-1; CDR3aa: CASSVTVGLAYNEQFF; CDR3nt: TGTGCCAGCAGCGTCACGGTCGGGCTAGCCTACAATGAGCAGTTCTTC
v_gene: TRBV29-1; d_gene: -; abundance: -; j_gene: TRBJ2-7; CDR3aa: CSATPTAGQTYEQYF; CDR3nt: TGCAGCGCAACCCCAACGGCGGGACAGACCTACGAGCAGTACTTC
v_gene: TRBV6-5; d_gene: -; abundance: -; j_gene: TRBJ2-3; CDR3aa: CASSYAGTLYTDTQYF; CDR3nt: TGTGCCAGCAGTTACGCGGGGACACTTTACACAGATACGCAGTATTTT
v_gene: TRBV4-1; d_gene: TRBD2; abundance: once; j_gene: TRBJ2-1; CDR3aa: CASSQEGGLAGWDNEQFF; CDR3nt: TGCGCCAGCAGCCAAGAAGGGGGACTAGCGGGATGGGACAATGAGCAGTTCTTC
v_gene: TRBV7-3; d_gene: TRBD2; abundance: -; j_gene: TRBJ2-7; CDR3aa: CASRLLAGGAYEQYF; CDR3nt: TGTGCCAGCAGGTTACTAGCGGGAGGGGCCTACGAGCAGTACTTC
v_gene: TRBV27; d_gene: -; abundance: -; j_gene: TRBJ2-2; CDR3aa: CASSFFSGIGELFF; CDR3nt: TGTGCCAGCAGTTTTTTCTCGGGAATCGGGGAGCTGTTTTTT
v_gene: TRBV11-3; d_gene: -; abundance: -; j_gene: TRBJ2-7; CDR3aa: CASSLAGVAYEQYF; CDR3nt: TGTGCCAGCAGCTTAGCGGGAGTGGCGTACGAGCAGTACTTC
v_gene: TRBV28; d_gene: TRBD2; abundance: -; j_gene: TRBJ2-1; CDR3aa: CASSFHTSGSPHEQFF; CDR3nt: TGTGCCAGCAGTTTCCATACTAGCGGGAGTCCCCATGAGCAGTTCTTC
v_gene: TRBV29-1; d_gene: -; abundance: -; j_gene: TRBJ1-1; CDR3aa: CSVDSGMTEAFF; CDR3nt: TGCAGCGTTGATTCAGGGATGACTGAAGCTTTCTTT
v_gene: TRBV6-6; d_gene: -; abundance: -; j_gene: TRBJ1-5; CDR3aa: CASSYGAENQPQHF; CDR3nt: TGTGCCAGCAGTTACGGGGCAGAGAATCAGCCCCAGCATTTT
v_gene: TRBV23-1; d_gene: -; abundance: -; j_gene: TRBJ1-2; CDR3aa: CASSLFDSTVYGYTF; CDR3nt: TGCGCCAGCAGCCTATTTGATTCGACAGTCTATGGCTACACCTTC
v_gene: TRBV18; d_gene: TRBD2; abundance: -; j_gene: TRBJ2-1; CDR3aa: CASSPPVRLAGGYDEQFF; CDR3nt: TGTGCCAGCTCACCACCTGTACGACTAGCGGGAGGTTATGATGAGCAGTTCTTC
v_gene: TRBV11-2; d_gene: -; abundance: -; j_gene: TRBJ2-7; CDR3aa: CASSPHHGYEQYF; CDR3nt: TGTGCCAGCAGCCCCCACCATGGGTACGAGCAGTACTTC
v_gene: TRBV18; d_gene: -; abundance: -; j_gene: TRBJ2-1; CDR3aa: CASSLTITAVFDEQFF; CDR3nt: TGTGCCAGCTCACTGACTATAACGGCAGTTTTCGATGAGCAGTTCTTC
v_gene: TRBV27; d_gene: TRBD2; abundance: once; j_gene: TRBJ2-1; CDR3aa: CASSLSGVAGGPSYNEQFF; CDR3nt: TGTGCCAGCAGTTTATCGGGTGTAGCGGGAGGCCCCTCCTACAATGAGCAGTTCTTC
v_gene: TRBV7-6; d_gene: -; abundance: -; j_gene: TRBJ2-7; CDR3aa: CASSRQIEGRVEQYF; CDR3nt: TGTGCCAGCAGCCGACAGATCGAGGGACGCGTGGAGCAGTACTTC
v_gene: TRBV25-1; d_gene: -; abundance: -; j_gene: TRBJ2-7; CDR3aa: CASRGGAYEQYF; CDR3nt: TGTGCCAGTAGGGGGGGCGCCTACGAGCAGTACTTC
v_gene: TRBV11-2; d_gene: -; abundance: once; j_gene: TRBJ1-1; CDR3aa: CASSLVGVDEAFF; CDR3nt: TGTGCCAGCAGCTTAGTAGGGGTTGATGAAGCTTTCTTT
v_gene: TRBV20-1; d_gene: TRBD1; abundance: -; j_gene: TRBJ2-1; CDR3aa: CSADRDPWFF; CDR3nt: TGCAGTGCTGACAGGGACCCTTGGTTCTTC
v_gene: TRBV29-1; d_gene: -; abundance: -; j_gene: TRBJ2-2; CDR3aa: CSVEQENTGELFF; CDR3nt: TGCAGCGTTGAACAGGAGAACACCGGGGAGCTGTTTTTT
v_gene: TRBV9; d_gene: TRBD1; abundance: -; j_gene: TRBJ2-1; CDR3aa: CASSPRTGNNEQFF; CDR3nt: TGTGCCAGCAGCCCGAGGACAGGCAACAATGAGCAGTTCTTC
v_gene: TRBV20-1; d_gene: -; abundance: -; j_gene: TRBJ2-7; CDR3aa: CSARVLYEQYF; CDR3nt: TGCAGTGCTAGAGTCTTATACGAGCAGTACTTC
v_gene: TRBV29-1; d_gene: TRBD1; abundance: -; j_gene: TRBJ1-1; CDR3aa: CSVARQGRSTEAFF; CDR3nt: TGCAGCGTTGCTCGACAGGGAAGGTCGACTGAAGCTTTCTTT
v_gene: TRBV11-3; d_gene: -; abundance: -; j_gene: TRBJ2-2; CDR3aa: CASSPGVTGSEAGELFF; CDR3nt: TGTGCCAGCAGCCCAGGGGTAACAGGATCGGAAGCCGGGGAGCTGTTTTTT
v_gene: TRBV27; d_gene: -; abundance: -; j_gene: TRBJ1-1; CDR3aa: CASSLRGRGTEAFF; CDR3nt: TGTGCCAGCAGTTTACGGGGCAGGGGCACTGAAGCTTTCTTT
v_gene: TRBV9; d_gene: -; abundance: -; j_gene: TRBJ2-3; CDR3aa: CASGAEGSSTDTQYF; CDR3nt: TGTGCCAGCGGGGCAGAGGGCTCTAGCACAGATACGCAGTATTTT
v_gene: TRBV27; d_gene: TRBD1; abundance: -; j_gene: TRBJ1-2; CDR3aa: CASSPTGGGYGYTF; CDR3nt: TGTGCCAGCAGTCCCACAGGGGGCGGCTATGGCTACACCTTC